This T cell receptor (beta chain) was documented in a study of blood T cell repertoires in COVID-19. Looking at the study overall: The United States, Italy and Spain were the sources of the acute and convalescent COVID-19 samples.

The CDR3 is 14 residues long. Germline CDR1 MDHEN, CDR2 SYDVKM. Trimming took 6 bases from V and 1 from J, leaving 12 bases between them. Original analysis: Reference gene primer amplification in the assay estimated nucleated cell counts. TCRdb's table, derived via immunoSEQ multiplex PCR, lists solely in-frame clones and lacks some. That table furnishes V, J and clone size, whereas the DNA furnished D and trimming. The profile covers 250,000 or so clones, with approximately 85% appearing a single time and 5% to 8% taken by the ten largest. Donors were grouped by their self-reported clinical history. People in the exposed group encountered a COVID-19 case within 2 weeks before entering the study.

The sequenced material came from PBMCs or T cells enriched from blood (not recorded which). The source of this sequence is a woman aged 45-65 years who had been exposed to COVID-19. V and J are TRBV28 and TRBJ1-1; TRBD1 is a possible D gene (5 bases). CDR3 nucleotide sequence: TGTGCCAGCAGGCCCGAGACAGCGAACACTGAAGCTTTCTTT. It yields the protein CASRPETANTEAFF.